This T cell receptor (beta chain) was observed in a study of cytomegalovirus exposure and HLA in healthy donors (dated by TCRdb to 2016 to 2017). For the study in its entirety: An earlier analysis of approximately 590 of the donors reported approximately 270 Gb of sequence data and 117 million unique TCR beta sequences from some 180 million T cells. An early release covering 550 to 650 HLA-typed donors comprised approximately 290 gigabases of sequencing data and 65 million to 100 million unique TCR sequences. The genetic ancestry cluster associated with self-reported Caucasian donors included around four fifths of the roughly 380 genotyped donors. The study aimed to test whether cataloging public T cell receptors could reveal signatures of past pathogen exposure. The study profiled the T cell repertoires of 500 to 800 subjects by immunosequencing and related them to cytomegalovirus serostatus. Besides the first cohort of 500 to 700 subjects, a separate validation cohort made up of 120 different subjects was used. High-throughput TCR immunosequencing, statistical association of individual TCRs with disease status, and machine learning were combined to predict cytomegalovirus infection status. A later analysis re-examined previously published TCR beta repertoires from over 500 donors and added high-resolution HLA genotyping to investigate patterns of TCR occurrence. Rather than drawing on any new phenotypic data, the later analysis identified candidate immune exposures from TCR beta sequences and the way those sequences occurred across donors. To decide whether each TCR beta V gene segment behaved as functional or pseudogenic, an earlier analysis of some 570 of the donors relied on high-throughput TCR beta sequencing. Donor age, sex, ethnicity and CMV serostatus were compiled together with the repertoire data. Genome-wide SNP genotypes for about 65% of the roughly 670 donors were used in a later genetic analysis, which treated that subset as a discovery cohort. All discovery cohort repertoires had been generated on a single sequencing platform. HLA typing included class I and class II loci at four-digit resolution. Typing coverage differed by locus: A, B, C, DRB1 and DQB1 were typed in roughly 620-630 donors, DQA1 in 500 to 550, DPA1 in some 570, and DPB1 in just under 490. Four to six DR-DQ haplotypes were handled as single units for association and clustering, since linkage in the cohort was strong. Among 398 genotyped donors of the cohort, an average of about 240,000 unique TCR beta nucleotide sequences were sequenced per donor, around 20% of them non-productive. The investigation overall reported the following: Cytomegalovirus status was reported to be diagnosed by the classifier with high specificity and sensitivity in both the original and validation cohorts. Compared with equally common non-associated chains, HLA-associated TCR beta chains in a later analysis were more clonally expanded and had lower generation probabilities. Only TCR beta chains were sequenced in this cohort, and the absence of alpha or paired-chain data limited detectable features. Presence/absence analyses assumed roughly uniform sequencing depth across donors, an assumption that may not hold. The authors suggested that the approach could potentially be generalized to other disease states and immunological phenotypes. Because counts were too low, roughly 17 rarely observed V segments, including chromosome 9 orphons, were left out of the earlier analysis of a few hundred of the donors. For the cohort, immune exposure information was limited to CMV serostatus. In a later analysis, TCR association rates were found to vary across HLA loci, with the most associated TCRs seen for DRB1 alleles and the fewest for HLA-C alleles. Compared with the roughly 670-donor mean, donors in an Asian-associated ancestry cluster had fewer N-insertions in productive TCRs, according to a later genetic analysis. At a false discovery rate of 0.05, a later analysis linked some 18,000 TCR beta sequences to specific HLA alleles. According to a later analysis, parvovirus B19, influenza, CMV and Epstein-Barr virus appeared linked to several top co-occurrence clusters. While some public TCRs were present in many individuals, most TCR sequences turned up only very rarely across donors. A few of the identified cytomegalovirus-associated TCR beta chains were confirmed in vitro to be specific for cytomegalovirus antigens. Broadly in line with IMGT annotations, most TCR beta V segments showed up in productive rearrangements about 87% or about 30% of the time in an earlier analysis of 450 to 750 of the donors. The 87-base-pair reads could not distinguish some IMGT-functional V segments, including TRBV6-2 and TRBV6-3, so those segments were excluded. HLA typing was unavailable for some donors at each locus, so association tests used only the typed subset. An association between a missense DCLRE1C variant and V-gene and J-gene trimming of TCR beta chains was found in a later genetic analysis and replicated in an independent cohort. A further reported finding was that TCR beta sequences accurately predicted the HLA-A and HLA-B alleles for most subjects in the first cohort. Most CMV-associated TCR beta chains appeared to be HLA-restricted in a later analysis, and the HLA associations seemed to be driven largely by CMV exposure. Assigning TCR associations to individual alleles was difficult when HLA alleles, especially DR and DQ, strongly co-occurred. A total of 150 to 200 TCR beta chains were listed by the study as associated with cytomegalovirus. The sequencing pipeline was judged likely to have produced a cluster of highly shared sequence variants as a technical artifact. Correlated functional status among segregating V segments might reflect linkage disequilibrium, but an unknown experimental factor could not be ruled out.

The cohort consisted of 600 to 750 healthy bone marrow donors. At the time of sampling, every cohort member was nominally healthy, though immune exposures that went unrecorded were likely present. The donor was CMV seronegative and was included in the group of 352 seronegative cohort members. Every donor gave a peripheral blood sample, and the peripheral blood mononuclear cells from that sample were used for TCR beta sequencing. The Qiagen DNeasy Blood Extraction Kit was used to extract genomic DNA from the blood cell samples. With regard to this clone: The antigen this receptor binds is unknown. Base qualities are not recorded, but no much larger clone differs from it by a single base.

The library was built by means of the immunoSEQ multiplex PCR assay. For the multiplex PCR, a mixture combining 60 forward primers for TCR Vbeta segments and 13 reverse primers for TCR Jbeta segments was used. The CDR3 region of rearranged TCR beta genes was amplified from genomic DNA with a multiplex PCR assay. The amplified TCR beta libraries were sequenced on the Illumina HiSeq System as 87-base-pair reads. The authors' pipeline ran thus. A later analysis tallied about 77 million unique TCR beta chains across the 700 or so repertoires, and approximately 12 million of those chains were shared by two or more donors. Raw reads were error-corrected and collapsed into unique sequences by a nearest-neighbor algorithm in which closely related sequences were merged to remove PCR and sequencing errors. V, D and J gene segments were assigned by aligning CDR3 sequences to IMGT reference sequences. Each retained sequence needed at least a six-nucleotide match to both a V gene segment and a J gene segment. A rearrangement was called productive if the CDR3 had no stop codons and remained in frame with V and J, and every other rearrangement was called non-productive. Following IMGT convention, CDR3 was defined as the stretch from the second conserved V-encoded cysteine to the conserved J-encoded phenylalanine. In an earlier analysis of around 570 of the donors, sequences lacking an unambiguous match to a single V gene segment were excluded. An earlier analysis of 450 to 650 of the donors called V segments functional above 56.7% productive rearrangements and segregating when the between-donor standard deviation exceeded 5%. A statistical classification framework was developed to diagnose cytomegalovirus status using the catalog of TCR beta chain sequences. A later analysis assigned V and J genes by comparing TCR nucleotide sequences with IMGT/GENE-DB human TR gene sequences. In a later analysis, CDR3 sequences and most-parsimonious VDJ recombination scenarios were assigned using the TCRdist pipeline. In a later analysis, each TCR beta chain was defined by its CDR3 amino acid sequence together with its V-gene family, and reads lacking a unique V-gene family were excluded. As a way to deal with suspected cross-contamination and a sequencing artifact, a later analysis dropped under 600 nucleotide sequences that were highly shared and had low generation probability. In a later analysis, a clonal expansion index for each public chain was calculated from normalized within-repertoire ranks of inferred template counts. A later analysis computed generation probabilities with a VDJ recombination model fitted to out-of-frame rearrangements, and checked the results against IGoR. In a later analysis, TCR-TCR, TCR-HLA and TCR-CMV co-occurrence was scored with hypergeometric tests, and a repertoire-size bias correction was applied to TCR pairs. To estimate false discovery rates, a later analysis permuted the HLA or CMV assignments 20 times. A later analysis grouped co-occurring TCRs with DBSCAN, adding TCRdist sequence similarity when clustering within HLA-allele-positive subsets. Repertoires with fewer than 30,000 or more than 120,000 public chains, plus five repertoires with anomalous nucleotide sharing, were excluded from co-occurrence clustering. In its TCRdb copy, this immuneACCESS table keeps in-frame sequences only and misses some clones. Where compared with another copy, unresolved V genes explain less than half of these, and the others have no known cause. For V, J and clone size, that table is used; D and trimming come from the DNA. The table for this sample lists about 200,000 clones; under 85% of them were counted only once. Clones ranked in the top ten supply less than 2% of the sample.

V sheds 6 bases and J sheds 4 bases, leaving 7 bases between their ends. The CDR3 covers 12 residues, taking in both the cysteine and the phenylalanine. The read is trimmed to its CDR3 DNA, 36 bases read in frame from base 1. CDR1 and CDR2 are read off the germline V gene (reference sequence) as MNHEY and SMNVEV. This chain is built from TRBV27 and TRBJ1-5; the D gene is perhaps TRBD1, from 5 matching bases. The clonotype was recovered from a man aged 50 to 59 in good health and CMV-seronegative. Source material: PBMCs. The CDR3 region has the sequence CASRKGNQPQHF. The DNA is as follows: TGTGCCAGCAGGAAGGGGAATCAGCCCCAGCATTTT.